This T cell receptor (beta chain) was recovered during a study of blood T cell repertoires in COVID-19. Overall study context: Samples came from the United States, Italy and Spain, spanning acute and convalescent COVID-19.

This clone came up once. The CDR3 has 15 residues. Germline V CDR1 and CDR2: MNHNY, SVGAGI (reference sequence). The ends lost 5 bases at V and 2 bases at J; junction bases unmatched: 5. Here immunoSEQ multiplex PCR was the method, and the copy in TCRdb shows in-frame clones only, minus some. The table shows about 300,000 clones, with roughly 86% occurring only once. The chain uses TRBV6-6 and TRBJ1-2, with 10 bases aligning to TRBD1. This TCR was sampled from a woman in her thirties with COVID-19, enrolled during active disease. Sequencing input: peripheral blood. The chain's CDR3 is CASSNGTGVNYGYTF. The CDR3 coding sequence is TGTGCCAGCAGTAACGGGACAGGGGTAAACTATGGCTACACCTTC.